The T cell receptor beta chain described here comes from a study of CD8 T cells in Susac syndrome. CDR3 length: 11 amino acids. Germline lookup yields CDR1 KGHDR and CDR2 SFDVKD. Trimming shortened V by 6 bases and J by 4 bases, and 5 bases separated the two germline ends. With random hexamers, 0.5 to 1 ug RNA was reverse transcribed. TCRdb reanalysed the immunoSEQ multiplex PCR reads using MiXCR and keeps one entry per CDR3 protein. Of 90,000 to 110,000 distinct CDR3 sequences in the sample, approximately 96% were seen once. The sequenced material came from CD4+ T cells from PBMCs. This sequence originates from a human donor in good health. The V and J genes are TRBV24-1 and TRBJ2-5; tentatively, D is TRBD2 (5 bases). CDR3 residues: CATSRGETQYF. In DNA, the CDR3 is TGTGCCACCAGTCGGGGAGAGACCCAGTACTTC.